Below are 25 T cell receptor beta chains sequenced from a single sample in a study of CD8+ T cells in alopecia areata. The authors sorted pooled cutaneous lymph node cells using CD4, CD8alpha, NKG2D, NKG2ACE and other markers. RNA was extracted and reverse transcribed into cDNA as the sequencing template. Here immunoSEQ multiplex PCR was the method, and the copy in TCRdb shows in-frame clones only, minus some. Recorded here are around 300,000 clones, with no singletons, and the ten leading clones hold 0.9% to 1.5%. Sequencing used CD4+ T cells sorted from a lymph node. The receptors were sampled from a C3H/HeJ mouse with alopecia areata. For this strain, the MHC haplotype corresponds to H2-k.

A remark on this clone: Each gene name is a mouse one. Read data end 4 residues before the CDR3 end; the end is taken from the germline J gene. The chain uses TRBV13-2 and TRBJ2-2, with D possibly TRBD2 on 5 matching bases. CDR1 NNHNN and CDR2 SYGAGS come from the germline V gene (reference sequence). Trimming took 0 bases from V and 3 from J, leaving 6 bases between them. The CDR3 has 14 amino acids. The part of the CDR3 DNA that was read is TGTGCCAGCGGTGATGCCTGGGACACCGGG. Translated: CASGDAWDTG. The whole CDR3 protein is CASGDAWDTGQLYF.

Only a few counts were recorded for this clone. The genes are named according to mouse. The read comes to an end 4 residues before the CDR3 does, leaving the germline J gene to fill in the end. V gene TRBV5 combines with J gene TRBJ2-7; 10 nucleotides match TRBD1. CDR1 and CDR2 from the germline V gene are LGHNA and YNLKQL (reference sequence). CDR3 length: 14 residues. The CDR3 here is CASSQGDRGYEQYF. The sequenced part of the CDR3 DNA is TGTGCCAGCAGCCAAGGGGACAGGGGTTAT.

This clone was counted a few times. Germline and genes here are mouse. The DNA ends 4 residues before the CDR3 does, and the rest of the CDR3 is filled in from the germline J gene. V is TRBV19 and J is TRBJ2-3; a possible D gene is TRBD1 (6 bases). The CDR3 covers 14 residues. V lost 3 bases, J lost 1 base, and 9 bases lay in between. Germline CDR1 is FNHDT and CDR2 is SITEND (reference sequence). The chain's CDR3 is CASSKRTGAETLYF. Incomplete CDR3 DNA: TGTGCCAGCAGTAAGAGGACAGGTGCAGAA.

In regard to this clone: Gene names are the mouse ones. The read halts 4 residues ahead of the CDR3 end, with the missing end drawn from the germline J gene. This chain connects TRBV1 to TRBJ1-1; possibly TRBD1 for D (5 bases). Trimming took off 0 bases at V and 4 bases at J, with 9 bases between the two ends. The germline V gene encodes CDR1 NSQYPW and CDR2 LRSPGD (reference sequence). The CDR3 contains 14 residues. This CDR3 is CTCSADNGGTEVFF. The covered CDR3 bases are TGCACCTGCAGTGCAGATAATGGGGGCACA.

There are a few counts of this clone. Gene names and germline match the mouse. The sequenced part of the CDR3 DNA is TGTGCCAGCGGTGAGCCTGGGGGTAGTGCAGAA. Translated: CASGEPGGSAE. The entire CDR3 protein is CASGEPGGSAETLYF. The gene calls are TRBV13-2 and TRBJ2-3, with 7 bases lining up with TRBD2. The read ends 4 residues early relative to the CDR3; the germline J gene fills the gap. This CDR3 comprises 15 residues. V shed 2 bases, J shed 0 bases, and the junction held 3 bases outside the gene matches. Germline values: CDR1 NNHNN, CDR2 SYGAGS (reference sequence).

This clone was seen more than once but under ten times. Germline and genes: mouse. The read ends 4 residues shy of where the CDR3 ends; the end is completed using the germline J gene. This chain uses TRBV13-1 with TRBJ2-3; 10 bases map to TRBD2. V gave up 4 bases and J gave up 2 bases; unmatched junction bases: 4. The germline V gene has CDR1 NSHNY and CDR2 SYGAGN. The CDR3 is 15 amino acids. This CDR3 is CASSHGLGDAETLYF. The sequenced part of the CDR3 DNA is TGTGCCAGCAGTCATGGACTGGGGGATGCAGAA.

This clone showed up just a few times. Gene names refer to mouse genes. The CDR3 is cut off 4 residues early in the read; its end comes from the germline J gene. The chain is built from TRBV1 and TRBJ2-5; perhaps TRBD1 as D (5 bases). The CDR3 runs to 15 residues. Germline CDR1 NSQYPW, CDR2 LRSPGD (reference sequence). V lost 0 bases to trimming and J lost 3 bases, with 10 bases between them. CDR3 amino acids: CTCSADLPGQDTQYF. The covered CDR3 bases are TGCACCTGCAGTGCAGATCTACCAGGGCAAGAC.

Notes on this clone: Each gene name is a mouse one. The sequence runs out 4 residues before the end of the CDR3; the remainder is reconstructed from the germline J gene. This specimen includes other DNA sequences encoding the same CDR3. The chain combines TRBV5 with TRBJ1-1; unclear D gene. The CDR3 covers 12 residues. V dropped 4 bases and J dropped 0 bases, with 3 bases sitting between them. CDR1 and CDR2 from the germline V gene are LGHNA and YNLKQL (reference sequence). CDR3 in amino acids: CASSPQNTEVFF. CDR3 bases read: TGTGCCAGCAGCCCCCAGAACACA.

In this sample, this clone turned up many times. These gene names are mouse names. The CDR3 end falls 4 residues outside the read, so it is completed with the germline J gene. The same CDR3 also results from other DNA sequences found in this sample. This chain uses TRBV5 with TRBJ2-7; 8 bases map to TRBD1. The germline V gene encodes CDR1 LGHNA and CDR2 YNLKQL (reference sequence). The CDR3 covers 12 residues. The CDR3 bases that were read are TGTGCCAGCAGCAACAGGGGGTAT. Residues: CASSNRGY. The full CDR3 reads CASSNRGYEQYF.

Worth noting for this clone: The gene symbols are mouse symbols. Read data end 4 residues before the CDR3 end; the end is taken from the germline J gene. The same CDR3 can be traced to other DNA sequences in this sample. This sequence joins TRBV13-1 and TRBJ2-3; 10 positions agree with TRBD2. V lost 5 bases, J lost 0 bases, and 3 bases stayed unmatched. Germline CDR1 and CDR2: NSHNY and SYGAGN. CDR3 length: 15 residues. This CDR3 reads CASSDWGASAETLYF. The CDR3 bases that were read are TGTGCCAGCAGCGACTGGGGGGCGAGTGCAGAA.

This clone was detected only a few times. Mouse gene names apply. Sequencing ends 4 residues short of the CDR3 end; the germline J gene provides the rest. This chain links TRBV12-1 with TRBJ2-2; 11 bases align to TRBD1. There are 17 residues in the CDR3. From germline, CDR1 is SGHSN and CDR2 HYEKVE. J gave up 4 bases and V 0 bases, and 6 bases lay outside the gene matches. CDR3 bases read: TGTGCCAGCTCTCTCTCCGGGACAGGGGGGGCCACCGGG. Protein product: CASSLSGTGGATG. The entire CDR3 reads CASSLSGTGGATGQLYF.

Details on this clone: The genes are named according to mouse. The part of the CDR3 DNA that was read is TGTGCCAGCAGCCAAGATTGGGGGTGGAATTCGCCC. Encoded protein: CASSQDWGWNSP. The whole CDR3 is CASSQDWGWNSPLYF. The chain has TRBV5 and TRBJ1-6; tentative D call: TRBD1 (5 bases). The read falls 3 residues short of the CDR3 end, and the missing part is taken from the germline J gene. TRBJ1-6 is known as an ORF, though its function is uncertain. Germline V gene lookup returns CDR1 LGHNA and CDR2 YNLKQL (reference sequence). Trimming took 0 bases from V and 7 from J, leaving 10 bases between them. CDR3 length: 15 residues.

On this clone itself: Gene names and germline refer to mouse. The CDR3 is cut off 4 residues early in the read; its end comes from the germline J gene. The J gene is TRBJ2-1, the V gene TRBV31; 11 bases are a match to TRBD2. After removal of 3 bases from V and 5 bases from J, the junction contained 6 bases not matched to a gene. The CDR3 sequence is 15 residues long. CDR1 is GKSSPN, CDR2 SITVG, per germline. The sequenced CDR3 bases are TGTGCCTGGAGCCAAGGACTGGGGGGAAATGCT. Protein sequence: CAWSQGLGGNA. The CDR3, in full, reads CAWSQGLGGNAEQFF.

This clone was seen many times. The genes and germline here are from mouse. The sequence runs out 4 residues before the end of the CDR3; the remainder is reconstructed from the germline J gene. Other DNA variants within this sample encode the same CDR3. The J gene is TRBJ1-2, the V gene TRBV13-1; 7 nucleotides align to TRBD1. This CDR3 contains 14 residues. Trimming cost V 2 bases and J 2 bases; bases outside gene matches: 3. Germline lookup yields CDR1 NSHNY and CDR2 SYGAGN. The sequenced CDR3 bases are TGTGCCAGCAGTGAAAGACAGGGTAACTCC. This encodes CASSERQGNS. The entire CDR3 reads CASSERQGNSDYTF.

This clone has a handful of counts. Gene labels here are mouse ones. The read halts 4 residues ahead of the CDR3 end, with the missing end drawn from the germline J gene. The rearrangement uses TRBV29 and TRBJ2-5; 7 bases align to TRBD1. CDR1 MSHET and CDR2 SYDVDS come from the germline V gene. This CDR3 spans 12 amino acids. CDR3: CASNRGGDTQYF. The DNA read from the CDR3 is TGTGCTAGCAACAGGGGTGGTGAC.

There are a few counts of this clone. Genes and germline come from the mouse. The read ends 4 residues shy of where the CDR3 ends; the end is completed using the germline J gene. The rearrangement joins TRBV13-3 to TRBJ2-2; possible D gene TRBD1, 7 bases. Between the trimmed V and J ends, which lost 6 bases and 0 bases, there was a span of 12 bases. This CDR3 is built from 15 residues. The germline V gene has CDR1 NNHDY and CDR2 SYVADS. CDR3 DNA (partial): TGTGCCAGCAAGGGGGCTGGGGCAAACACCGGG. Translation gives CASKGAGANTG. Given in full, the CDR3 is CASKGAGANTGQLYF.

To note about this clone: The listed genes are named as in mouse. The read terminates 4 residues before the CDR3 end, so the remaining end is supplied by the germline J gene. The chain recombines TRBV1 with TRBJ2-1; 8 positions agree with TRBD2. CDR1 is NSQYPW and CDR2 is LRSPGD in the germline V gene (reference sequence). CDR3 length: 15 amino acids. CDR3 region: CTCSADRGGRAEQFF. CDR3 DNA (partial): TGCACCTGCAGTGCAGATCGGGGGGGCCGGGCT.

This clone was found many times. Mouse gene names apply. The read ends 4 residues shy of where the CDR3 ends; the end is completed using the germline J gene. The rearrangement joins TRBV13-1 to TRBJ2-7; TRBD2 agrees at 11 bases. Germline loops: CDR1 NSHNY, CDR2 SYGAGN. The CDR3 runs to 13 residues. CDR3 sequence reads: CASSVDWGDEQYF. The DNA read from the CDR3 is TGTGCCAGCAGTGTGGACTGGGGGGAT.

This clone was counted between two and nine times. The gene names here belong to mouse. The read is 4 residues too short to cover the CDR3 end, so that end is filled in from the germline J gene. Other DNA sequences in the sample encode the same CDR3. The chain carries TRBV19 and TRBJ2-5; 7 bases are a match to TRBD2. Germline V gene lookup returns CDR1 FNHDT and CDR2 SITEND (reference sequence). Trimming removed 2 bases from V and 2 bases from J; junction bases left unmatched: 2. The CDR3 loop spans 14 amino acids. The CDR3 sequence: CASSIPGGQDTQYF. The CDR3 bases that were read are TGTGCCAGCAGTATCCCTGGGGGCCAAGAC.

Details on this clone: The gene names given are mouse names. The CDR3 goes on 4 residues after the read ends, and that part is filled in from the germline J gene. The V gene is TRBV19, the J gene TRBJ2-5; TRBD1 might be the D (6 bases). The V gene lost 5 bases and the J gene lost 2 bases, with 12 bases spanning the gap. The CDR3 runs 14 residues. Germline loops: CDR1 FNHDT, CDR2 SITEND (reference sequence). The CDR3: CASSPGTIQDTQYF. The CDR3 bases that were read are TGTGCCAGCAGCCCCGGGACAATCCAAGAC.

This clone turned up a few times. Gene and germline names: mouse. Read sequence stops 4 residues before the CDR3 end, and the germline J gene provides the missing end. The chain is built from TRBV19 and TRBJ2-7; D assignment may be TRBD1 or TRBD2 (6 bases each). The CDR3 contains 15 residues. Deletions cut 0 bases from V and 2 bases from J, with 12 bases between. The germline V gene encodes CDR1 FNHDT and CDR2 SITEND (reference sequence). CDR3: CASSIGGDITYEQYF. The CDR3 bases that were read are TGTGCCAGCAGTATAGGGGGGGACATTACCTAT. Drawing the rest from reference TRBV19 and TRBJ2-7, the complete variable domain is GGIITQTPKFLIGQEGQKLTLKCQQNFNHDTMYWYRQDSGKGLRLIYYSITENDLQKGDLSEGYDASREKKSSFSLTVTSAQKNEMAVFLCASSIGGDITYEQYFGPGTRLTVL.

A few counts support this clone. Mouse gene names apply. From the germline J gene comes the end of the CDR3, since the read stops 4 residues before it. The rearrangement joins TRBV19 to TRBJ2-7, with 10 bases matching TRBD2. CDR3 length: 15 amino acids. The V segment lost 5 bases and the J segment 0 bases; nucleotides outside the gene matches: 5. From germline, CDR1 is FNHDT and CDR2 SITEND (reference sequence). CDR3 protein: CASSRYWGGSYEQYF. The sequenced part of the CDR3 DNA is TGTGCCAGCAGCCGGTACTGGGGGGGCTCCTAT. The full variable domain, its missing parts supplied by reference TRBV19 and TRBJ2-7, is GGIITQTPKFLIGQEGQKLTLKCQQNFNHDTMYWYRQDSGKGLRLIYYSITENDLQKGDLSEGYDASREKKSSFSLTVTSAQKNEMAVFLCASSRYWGGSYEQYFGPGTRLTVL.

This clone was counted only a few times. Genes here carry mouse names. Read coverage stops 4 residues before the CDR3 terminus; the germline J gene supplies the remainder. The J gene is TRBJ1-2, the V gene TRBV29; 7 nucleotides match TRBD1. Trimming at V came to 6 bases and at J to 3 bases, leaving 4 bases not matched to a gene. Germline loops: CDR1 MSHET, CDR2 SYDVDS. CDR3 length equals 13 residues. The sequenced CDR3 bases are TGTGCTAGCAGCCGAGACAGGGACTCC. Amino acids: CASSRDRDS. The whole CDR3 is CASSRDRDSDYTF.

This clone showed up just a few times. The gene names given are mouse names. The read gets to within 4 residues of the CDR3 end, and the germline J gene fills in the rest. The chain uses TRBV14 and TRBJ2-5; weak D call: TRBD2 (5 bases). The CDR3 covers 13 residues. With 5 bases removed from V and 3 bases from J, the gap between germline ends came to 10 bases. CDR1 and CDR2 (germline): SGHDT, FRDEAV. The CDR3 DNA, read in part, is TGTGCCAGCAGCCTGTGGGGTCAAGAC. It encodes CASSLWGQD. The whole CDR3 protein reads CASSLWGQDTQYF.

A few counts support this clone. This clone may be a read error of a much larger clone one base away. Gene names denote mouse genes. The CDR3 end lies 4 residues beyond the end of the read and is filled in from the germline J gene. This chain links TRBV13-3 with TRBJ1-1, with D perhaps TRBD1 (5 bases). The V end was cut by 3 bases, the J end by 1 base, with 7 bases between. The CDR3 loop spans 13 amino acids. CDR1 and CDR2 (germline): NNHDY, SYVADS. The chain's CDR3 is CASSGTQNTEVFF. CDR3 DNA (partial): TGTGCCAGCAGTGGGACACAAAACACA.